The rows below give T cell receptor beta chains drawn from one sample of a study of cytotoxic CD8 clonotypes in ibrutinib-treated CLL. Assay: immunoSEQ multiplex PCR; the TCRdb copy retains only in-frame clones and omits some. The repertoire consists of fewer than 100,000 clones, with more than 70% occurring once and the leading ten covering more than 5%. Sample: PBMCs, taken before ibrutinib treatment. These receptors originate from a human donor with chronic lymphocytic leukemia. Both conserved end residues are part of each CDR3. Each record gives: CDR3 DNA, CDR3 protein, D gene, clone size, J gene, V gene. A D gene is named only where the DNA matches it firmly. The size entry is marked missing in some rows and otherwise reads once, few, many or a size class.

cdr3_nt: TGTGCCAGCAGCGTGGGAGCGGGGAGTCTGGCCGGGGAGCTGTTTTTT
cdr3_aa: CASSVGAGSLAGELFF
d_call: TRBD2
clone_size: once
j_call: TRBJ2-2
v_call: TRBV9

cdr3_nt: TGCGCCAGCAGCTTGGCGGACAGTTATAGCACAGATACGCAGTATTTT
cdr3_aa: CASSLADSYSTDTQYF
d_call: -
clone_size: -
j_call: TRBJ2-3
v_call: TRBV5-1

cdr3_nt: TGTGCCAGCAGCGTAGACCCCGCGGGGCCCGTTCAGCAGTACTTC
cdr3_aa: CASSVDPAGPVQQYF
d_call: -
clone_size: -
j_call: TRBJ2-7
v_call: TRBV9

cdr3_nt: TGTGCCAGCAGCTACCAGGGTTGGGCTGACACAGATACGCAGTATTTT
cdr3_aa: CASSYQGWADTDTQYF
d_call: -
clone_size: once
j_call: TRBJ2-3
v_call: TRBV9

cdr3_nt: TGCGCCAGCAGCTTGATGACTAGCGGCACAGATACGCAGTATTTT
cdr3_aa: CASSLMTSGTDTQYF
d_call: TRBD2
clone_size: -
j_call: TRBJ2-3
v_call: TRBV5-1

cdr3_nt: TGCGCCAGCAGCCAAGCCGATATAAGCTACGAGCAGTACTTC
cdr3_aa: CASSQADISYEQYF
d_call: -
clone_size: -
j_call: TRBJ2-7
v_call: TRBV4-1

cdr3_nt: TGCGCCAGCAGCCCCCGGAGTAGCGGGAGTAACACAGATACGCAGTATTTT
cdr3_aa: CASSPRSSGSNTDTQYF
d_call: TRBD2
clone_size: -
j_call: TRBJ2-3
v_call: TRBV4-1

cdr3_nt: TGTGCCAGCAGTCCACAGGGGATACGCACAGATACGCAGTATTTT
cdr3_aa: CASSPQGIRTDTQYF
d_call: TRBD1
clone_size: -
j_call: TRBJ2-3
v_call: TRBV27

cdr3_nt: TGTGCCAGTATAGGGATCGACAGGGACTATGGCTACACCTTC
cdr3_aa: CASIGIDRDYGYTF
d_call: TRBD1
clone_size: -
j_call: TRBJ1-2
v_call: TRBV19

cdr3_nt: TGCGCCAGCAGCTTGATCTCGGTGGCCCTAGCGGGAGGGCCGAGAGAGACCCAGTACTTC
cdr3_aa: CASSLISVALAGGPRETQYF
d_call: TRBD2
clone_size: -
j_call: TRBJ2-5
v_call: TRBV5-1

cdr3_nt: TGTGCCAGCTCACAAGTTGACAGGGCAGACACTGAAGCTTTCTTT
cdr3_aa: CASSQVDRADTEAFF
d_call: TRBD1
clone_size: -
j_call: TRBJ1-1
v_call: TRBV18

cdr3_nt: TGTGCCACCAGCGGCTCCGGGACAGGGGTCCGCGAGCAGTACTTC
cdr3_aa: CATSGSGTGVREQYF
d_call: TRBD1
clone_size: -
j_call: TRBJ2-7
v_call: TRBV15

cdr3_nt: TGTGCCAGCAGTCCCGGGGCAGGGGGGTATCAGCCCCAGCATTTT
cdr3_aa: CASSPGAGGYQPQHF
d_call: TRBD1
clone_size: -
j_call: TRBJ1-5
v_call: TRBV6-5

cdr3_nt: TGCAGCGTTGAAGTCCCTCCAGGGGAGCAGTTCTTC
cdr3_aa: CSVEVPPGEQFF
d_call: -
clone_size: -
j_call: TRBJ2-1
v_call: TRBV29-1

cdr3_nt: TGTGCCAGCAGTTTATCCCCAGATACGCAGTATTTT
cdr3_aa: CASSLSPDTQYF
d_call: -
clone_size: -
j_call: TRBJ2-3
v_call: TRBV27

cdr3_nt: TGTGCCAGCAGCTTAGCGGGGACACAAAACTATGGCTACACCTTC
cdr3_aa: CASSLAGTQNYGYTF
d_call: -
clone_size: -
j_call: TRBJ1-2
v_call: TRBV7-9

cdr3_nt: TGTGCCAGCAGGCGGACTAGCGGGAGTCAGGTGGAGCAGTTCTTC
cdr3_aa: CASRRTSGSQVEQFF
d_call: TRBD2
clone_size: -
j_call: TRBJ2-1
v_call: TRBV7-6

cdr3_nt: TGTGCCAGCTCATCGGACCGGGACAGGGGCTACGAGCAGTACTTC
cdr3_aa: CASSSDRDRGYEQYF
d_call: TRBD1
clone_size: -
j_call: TRBJ2-7
v_call: TRBV18

cdr3_nt: TGTGCCTGGAGTGTACCCCGGGGGCGCTTCTATGCTTTCTTT
cdr3_aa: CAWSVPRGRFYAFF
d_call: -
clone_size: -
j_call: TRBJ1-1
v_call: TRBV30

cdr3_nt: TGTGCCAGCAGCCAAGACGGGGAGACTGGGGTAGCGGGAGGTCGGGAGACCCAGTACTTC
cdr3_aa: CASSQDGETGVAGGRETQYF
d_call: TRBD2
clone_size: -
j_call: TRBJ2-5
v_call: TRBV4-2

cdr3_nt: TGCGCCAGCAGCCAAGAGGGGGGAACTGGGGCCAACGTCCTGACTTTC
cdr3_aa: CASSQEGGTGANVLTF
d_call: -
clone_size: -
j_call: TRBJ2-6
v_call: TRBV4-3

cdr3_nt: TGCGCCAGCAGCCTAGGGACTAGCGGGAGCAGAAGCACAGATACGCAGTATTTT
cdr3_aa: CASSLGTSGSRSTDTQYF
d_call: TRBD2
clone_size: -
j_call: TRBJ2-3
v_call: TRBV4-1

cdr3_nt: TGTGCCAGTAGTCATCCCCGAGGCACAGATACGCAGTATTTT
cdr3_aa: CASSHPRGTDTQYF
d_call: -
clone_size: once
j_call: TRBJ2-3
v_call: TRBV19

cdr3_nt: TGTGCCAGCAGCTTTTCTAGCAGCGAGTCCCAGTATTTT
cdr3_aa: CASSFSSSESQYF
d_call: -
clone_size: few
j_call: TRBJ2-3
v_call: TRBV11-3

cdr3_nt: TGTGCCAGCAGTCCGAGAGGTGAGAACTATGGCTACACCTTC
cdr3_aa: CASSPRGENYGYTF
d_call: -
clone_size: -
j_call: TRBJ1-2
v_call: TRBV28

cdr3_nt: TGCAGCGTTGAGGGACCTGGAAACACCATATATTTT
cdr3_aa: CSVEGPGNTIYF
d_call: -
clone_size: once
j_call: TRBJ1-3
v_call: TRBV29-1

cdr3_nt: TGTGCCAGCAGTCTTACAGGGGGCCCGAACACTGAAGCTTTCTTT
cdr3_aa: CASSLTGGPNTEAFF
d_call: TRBD1
clone_size: -
j_call: TRBJ1-1
v_call: TRBV27

cdr3_nt: TGTGCCAGCAGCTCCACGGACAGGGGGCGGTACGAGCAGTACTTC
cdr3_aa: CASSSTDRGRYEQYF
d_call: TRBD1
clone_size: -
j_call: TRBJ2-7
v_call: TRBV11-3

cdr3_nt: TGCGCCAGCAGCTTGGCCGTCGGAGGGCGGGGGGTGACTGAAGCTTTCTTT
cdr3_aa: CASSLAVGGRGVTEAFF
d_call: -
clone_size: -
j_call: TRBJ1-1
v_call: TRBV5-1